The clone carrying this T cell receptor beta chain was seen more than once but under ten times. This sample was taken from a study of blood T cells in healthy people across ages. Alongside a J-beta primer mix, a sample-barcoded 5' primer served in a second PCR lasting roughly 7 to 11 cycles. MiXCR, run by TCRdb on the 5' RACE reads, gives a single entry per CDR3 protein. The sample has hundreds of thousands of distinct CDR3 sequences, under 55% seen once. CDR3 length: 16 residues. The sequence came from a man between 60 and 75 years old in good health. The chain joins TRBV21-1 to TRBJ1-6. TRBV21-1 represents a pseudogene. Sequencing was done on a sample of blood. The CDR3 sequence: CASSPPLTDRNSPLHF. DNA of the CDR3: TGTGCCAGCAGCCCCCCGCTAACAGACAGGAATTCACCCCTCCACTTT.